These T cell receptor beta chains were read from a single sample in a study of PD-L1 blockade in urothelial cancer. Here immunoSEQ multiplex PCR was the method, and the copy in TCRdb shows in-frame clones only, minus some. The data show approximately 80,000 clones, with roughly 80% seen just once and approximately 9.5% held by the top ten. The sample consisted of PBMCs, taken around atezolizumab (anti-PD-L1) treatment. These receptors came from a man aged 65-85 years with urothelial cancer. The CDR3 runs from the conserved cysteine through the conserved F or W. Each record gives: CDR3 length, J gene, D gene, clone size, V gene, CDR3 DNA, CDR3 protein. The D gene is left open where the match is weak. A row's size may be missing; if present it is once, few, many or a size class.

length: 15
J: TRBJ2-7
D: .
size: once
V: TRBV5-1
DNA: TGCGCCAGCAGCTTGGCAGGGACATATTCCTACGAGCAGTACTTC
CDR3: CASSLAGTYSYEQYF

length: 14
J: TRBJ2-7
D: TRBD1
size: .
V: TRBV11-2
DNA: TGTGCCAGCAGCTTCGGGACAGGGGCGCGTGAGCAGTACTTC
CDR3: CASSFGTGAREQYF

length: 15
J: TRBJ2-1
D: TRBD2
size: once
V: TRBV7-2
DNA: TGTGCCAGCAGCTTAGAGATAAGACTAGCGGGAGAGCAGTTCTTC
CDR3: CASSLEIRLAGEQFF

length: 13
J: TRBJ2-5
D: TRBD2
size: .
V: TRBV19
DNA: TGTGCCAGTGGAGCGGGGTACGCTGAGACCCAGTACTTC
CDR3: CASGAGYAETQYF

length: 14
J: TRBJ2-7
D: .
size: .
V: TRBV6-1
DNA: TGTGCCAGCAGTGAATTTCGACGGGACTACGAGCAGTACTTC
CDR3: CASSEFRRDYEQYF

length: 14
J: TRBJ2-7
D: .
size: .
V: TRBV7-3
DNA: TGTGCCAGCAGCGTACAGGGTATGGCCTACGAGCAGTACTTC
CDR3: CASSVQGMAYEQYF

length: 13
J: TRBJ2-1
D: .
size: .
V: TRBV7-6
DNA: TGTGCCAGCAGCCGGACTACCTACAATGAGCAGTTCTTC
CDR3: CASSRTTYNEQFF

length: 14
J: TRBJ2-7
D: .
size: .
V: TRBV4-3
DNA: TGCGCCAGCAGCCAAGATGGGACTTCATACGAGCAGTACTTC
CDR3: CASSQDGTSYEQYF

length: 15
J: TRBJ2-5
D: TRBD1
size: .
V: TRBV9
DNA: TGTGCCAGCAGCGCCCTAACAGGGGTATTGGAGACCCAGTACTTC
CDR3: CASSALTGVLETQYF

length: 11
J: TRBJ1-2
D: .
size: .
V: TRBV20-1
DNA: TGCAGTGTCCGGCAGGGGTACGGCTACACCTTC
CDR3: CSVRQGYGYTF

length: 15
J: TRBJ2-1
D: .
size: .
V: TRBV10-3
DNA: TGTGCCATCAGTGATGGAAGCGGGCGAAACAATGAGCAGTTCTTC
CDR3: CAISDGSGRNNEQFF

length: 17
J: TRBJ2-2
D: TRBD2
size: .
V: TRBV7-3
DNA: TGTGCCAGCAGCTTAGGCACTGGACTAGCGGCCACCGGGGAGCTGTTTTTT
CDR3: CASSLGTGLAATGELFF

length: 14
J: TRBJ2-7
D: TRBD1
size: few
V: TRBV5-6
DNA: TGTGCCAGCAGCTTGGCCGGGACAGGGAACGAGCAGTACTTC
CDR3: CASSLAGTGNEQYF

length: 16
J: TRBJ2-4
D: .
size: few
V: TRBV19
DNA: TGTGCCAGTAGTATAGGGGGTGGGGGGGCCAAAAACATTCAGTACTTC
CDR3: CASSIGGGGAKNIQYF

length: 13
J: TRBJ2-3
D: TRBD1
size: .
V: TRBV7-3
DNA: TGTGCCAGCAGCTCCACAGGGGCAGATACGCAGTATTTT
CDR3: CASSSTGADTQYF

length: 15
J: TRBJ2-2
D: TRBD1
size: .
V: TRBV6-5
DNA: TGTGCCAGCAGTAAGGACAGGGGGAGGTCCGGGGAGCTGTTTTTT
CDR3: CASSKDRGRSGELFF

length: 13
J: TRBJ2-7
D: .
size: .
V: TRBV5-6
DNA: TGTGCCAGCAGCTTGGGGCGGGCCCTCGAGCAGTACTTC
CDR3: CASSLGRALEQYF

length: 14
J: TRBJ1-1
D: .
size: .
V: TRBV5-1
DNA: TGCGCCAGCAGCTTGGGCAAGGGACACCATGAAGCTTTCTTT
CDR3: CASSLGKGHHEAFF

length: 19
J: TRBJ2-1
D: TRBD2
size: .
V: TRBV5-1
DNA: TGCGCCAGCAGCTTACCAAGTAGTGGCGGGGGTCACTCCTACAATGAGCAGTTCTTC
CDR3: CASSLPSSGGGHSYNEQFF

length: 14
J: TRBJ2-5
D: TRBD2
size: .
V: TRBV9
DNA: TGTGCCAGCAGCGTAGGGCTAGCGGGAGAGACCCAGTACTTC
CDR3: CASSVGLAGETQYF

length: 13
J: TRBJ1-2
D: .
size: .
V: TRBV5-1
DNA: TGCGCCAGCAGCAGCGAGGGGGAAAACGGCTACACCTTC
CDR3: CASSSEGENGYTF

length: 15
J: TRBJ2-1
D: TRBD2
size: .
V: TRBV7-8
DNA: TGTGCCAGCAGCTTCTCACTGACTAGCGATGATGAGCAGTTCTTC
CDR3: CASSFSLTSDDEQFF

length: 16
J: TRBJ1-3
D: .
size: .
V: TRBV30
DNA: TGTGCCTGGAGAGGGGGGGAGACCGCGTGGGGAAACACCATATATTTT
CDR3: CAWRGGETAWGNTIYF

length: 14
J: TRBJ1-2
D: TRBD1
size: .
V: TRBV2
DNA: TGTGCCAGCAGTGAACCGGGGCAGGGGGCTGGCTACACCTTC
CDR3: CASSEPGQGAGYTF

length: 15
J: TRBJ1-2
D: .
size: .
V: TRBV5-4
DNA: TGTGCCAGCAGCCAAGATAGGGGGGGGGCTGGTGGCTACACCTTC
CDR3: CASSQDRGGAGGYTF

length: 15
J: TRBJ1-2
D: .
size: .
V: TRBV5-5
DNA: TGTGCCAGCAGCTTGAGTCTGGGGGCTGGCTATGGCTACACCTTC
CDR3: CASSLSLGAGYGYTF

length: 15
J: TRBJ2-1
D: TRBD2
size: .
V: TRBV6-4
DNA: TGTGCCAGCAGTGATTGGACTAGCGGAGACAATGAGCAGTTCTTC
CDR3: CASSDWTSGDNEQFF

length: 14
J: TRBJ1-2
D: TRBD1
size: .
V: TRBV5-1
DNA: TGCGCCAGCAGATTGGGGACAGGGGAACTTGGCTACACCTTC
CDR3: CASRLGTGELGYTF

length: 15
J: TRBJ2-6
D: .
size: .
V: TRBV5-1
DNA: TGCGCCAGCAGCTCCACAGTCGAAGGGGCCAACGTCCTGACTTTC
CDR3: CASSSTVEGANVLTF

length: 13
J: TRBJ1-1
D: .
size: .
V: TRBV7-9
DNA: TGTGCCAGCAGCTTAGGGTCGGGTACTGAAGCTTTCTTT
CDR3: CASSLGSGTEAFF

length: 12
J: TRBJ1-2
D: .
size: .
V: TRBV5-8
DNA: TGTGCCAGCAGCTTACATCACTATGGCTACACCTTC
CDR3: CASSLHHYGYTF

length: 16
J: TRBJ2-7
D: TRBD2
size: .
V: TRBV7-2
DNA: TGTGCCAGCCTCAGACTAGCGGGGGCCAACGCCTACGAGCAGTACTTC
CDR3: CASLRLAGANAYEQYF

length: 12
J: TRBJ2-1
D: .
size: few
V: TRBV7-8
DNA: TGTGCCAGCAGCCAGAGCGGGAATGAGCAGTTCTTC
CDR3: CASSQSGNEQFF

length: 15
J: TRBJ1-4
D: TRBD1
size: once
V: TRBV5-5
DNA: TGTGCCAGCAGCTTTGGTAGACAGGGGGATGAAAAACTGTTTTTT
CDR3: CASSFGRQGDEKLFF

length: 14
J: TRBJ2-5
D: .
size: .
V: TRBV6-1
DNA: TGTGCCAGCAGCCTGGGAGGGGGAGGGGAGACCCAGTACTTC
CDR3: CASSLGGGGETQYF